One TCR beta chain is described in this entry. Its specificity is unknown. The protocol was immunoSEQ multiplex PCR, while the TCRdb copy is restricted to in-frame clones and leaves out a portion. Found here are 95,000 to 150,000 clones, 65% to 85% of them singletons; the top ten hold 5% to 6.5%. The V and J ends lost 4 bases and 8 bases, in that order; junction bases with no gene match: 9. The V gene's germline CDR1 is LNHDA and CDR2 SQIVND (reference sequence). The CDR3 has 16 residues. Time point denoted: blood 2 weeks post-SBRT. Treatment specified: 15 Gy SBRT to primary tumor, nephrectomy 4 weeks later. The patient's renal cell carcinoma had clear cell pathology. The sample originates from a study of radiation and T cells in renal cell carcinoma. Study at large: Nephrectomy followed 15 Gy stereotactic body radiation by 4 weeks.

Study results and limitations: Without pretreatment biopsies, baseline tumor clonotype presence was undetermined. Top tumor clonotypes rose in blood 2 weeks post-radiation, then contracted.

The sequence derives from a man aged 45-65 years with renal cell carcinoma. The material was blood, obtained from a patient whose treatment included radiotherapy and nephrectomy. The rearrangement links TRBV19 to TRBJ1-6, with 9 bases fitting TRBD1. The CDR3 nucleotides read TGTGCCAGTAGTAAGGGGACAGGGACGAGGGATTCACCCCTCCACTTT. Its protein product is CASSKGTGTRDSPLHF.